Listed below are T cell receptor beta chains from one sample, sequenced in a study of blood T cells in healthy people across ages. From the 5' RACE reads, TCRdb called clonotypes with MiXCR, one entry per CDR3 protein. Found here are 1.5 million to 1.9 million distinct CDR3 sequences, roughly 43% of them singletons; the top ten hold over 3.5%. The sample comprised blood. The receptors shown here come from a woman younger than 30 in good health. Both conserved end residues are part of each CDR3. A D gene is named only where the DNA matches it firmly.

v_gene: TRBV7-2; d_gene: NA; CDR3aa: CASSFVRHTDTQYF
v_gene: TRBV28; d_gene: NA; CDR3aa: CASSLLPSLDTQYF
v_gene: TRBV7-2; d_gene: TRBD1; CDR3aa: CASSLTGGPGDTQYF
v_gene: TRBV7-9; d_gene: NA; CDR3aa: CASSLDVRGSTDTQYF
v_gene: TRBV7-9; d_gene: NA; CDR3aa: CASSPPMGSTDTQYF
v_gene: TRBV27; d_gene: NA; CDR3aa: CASSLYPTDPYEQYF
v_gene: TRBV29-1; d_gene: NA; CDR3aa: CSVGRGAWVETQYF
v_gene: TRBV10-2; d_gene: TRBD2; CDR3aa: CASRPTVSTSDFQETQYF
v_gene: TRBV4-2; d_gene: NA; CDR3aa: CACSQPSNSYNEQFF
v_gene: TRBV3-1; d_gene: NA; CDR3aa: CASSPRIGLSPGANVLTF
v_gene: TRBV9; d_gene: NA; CDR3aa: CASSAETLGGNTQYF
v_gene: TRBV11-2; d_gene: NA; CDR3aa: CASSLVQAQGKFF
v_gene: TRBV29-1; d_gene: NA; CDR3aa: CSGLRDLQETQYF
v_gene: TRBV11-2; d_gene: TRBD2; CDR3aa: CASRSLQPRGSYNEQYF
v_gene: TRBV25-1; d_gene: TRBD1; CDR3aa: CASSEFAGGFSPLHF
v_gene: TRBV7-2; d_gene: TRBD2; CDR3aa: CASSTGTSGRSDTQYF
v_gene: TRBV7-8; d_gene: NA; CDR3aa: CASSPQGPYTGELFF
v_gene: TRBV7-2; d_gene: NA; CDR3aa: CASSAPVEGQRLTDTQYF
v_gene: TRBV20-1; d_gene: NA; CDR3aa: CSAKGPTRELFF
v_gene: TRBV6-5; d_gene: TRBD2; CDR3aa: CASSRTPSGGSNEQFF
v_gene: TRBV6-1; d_gene: TRBD2; CDR3aa: CASNTGTSGRNEQFF
v_gene: TRBV25-1; d_gene: TRBD2; CDR3aa: CASSGIAGGEQYF
v_gene: TRBV20-1; d_gene: TRBD1; CDR3aa: CSARDTGGIGNEQFF
v_gene: TRBV18; d_gene: NA; CDR3aa: CASSLNSASTYGYTF
v_gene: TRBV7-2; d_gene: NA; CDR3aa: CASRGIQETQYF
v_gene: TRBV7-3; d_gene: TRBD1; CDR3aa: CASSSGTVAYNEQYF
v_gene: TRBV6-5; d_gene: NA; CDR3aa: CASGRDHTAEAFF
v_gene: TRBV29-1; d_gene: TRBD1; CDR3aa: CSVGQSNQPQHF
v_gene: TRBV7-8; d_gene: NA; CDR3aa: CASSSPRTQKEVHEQYF
v_gene: TRBV29-1; d_gene: NA; CDR3aa: CSARAGEQFF
v_gene: TRBV12-3/TRBV12-4; d_gene: TRBD1; CDR3aa: CASSPDRRYGYTF
v_gene: TRBV5-1; d_gene: NA; CDR3aa: CASSLPSGKNTGELFF
v_gene: TRBV2; d_gene: NA; CDR3aa: CASSEEAPYFETQYF
v_gene: TRBV5-1; d_gene: NA; CDR3aa: CASSLQGPVGNTEAFF
v_gene: TRBV5-1; d_gene: NA; CDR3aa: CASSLGASSYNEQYF
v_gene: TRBV12-3/TRBV12-4; d_gene: NA; CDR3aa: CACCPGRGNTEAFF
v_gene: TRBV24-1; d_gene: TRBD2; CDR3aa: CATSERAGSEQFF
v_gene: TRBV5-5; d_gene: NA; CDR3aa: CASSWERGQPQHF
v_gene: TRBV6-2/TRBV6-3; d_gene: TRBD2; CDR3aa: CASREREKIYNEQFF
v_gene: TRBV29-1; d_gene: NA; CDR3aa: CSVRIPGNEQYF
v_gene: TRBV7-2; d_gene: TRBD1; CDR3aa: CASSVGGCEAFF
v_gene: TRBV18; d_gene: NA; CDR3aa: CASSPVPRSEQYF
v_gene: TRBV9; d_gene: NA; CDR3aa: CASRTGVTRGGQFF
v_gene: TRBV2; d_gene: TRBD1; CDR3aa: CASRPRQGQNTEAFF
v_gene: TRBV28; d_gene: NA; CDR3aa: CASAGLTSLSYEQYF
v_gene: TRBV9; d_gene: TRBD2; CDR3aa: CASSVEGLAGSDTQYF
v_gene: TRBV7-2; d_gene: TRBD1; CDR3aa: CASSLQGANNEQFF